The 13 T cell receptor beta chains listed next were all sequenced from one sample in a study of CD8 T cells in Susac syndrome. When the RNA was reverse transcribed, random hexamers were used with an input of about 0.45 to 1 ug. Each CDR3 protein is one row after TCRdb ran MiXCR on the immunoSEQ multiplex PCR reads. The sample shows 180,000 or so distinct CDR3 sequences, just under 95% of them seen only once. The material sequenced was CD4+ T cells from PBMCs. Receptor source: a human donor with Susac syndrome.

V gene TRBV6-5 combines with J gene TRBJ1-5, with 9 bases lining up with TRBD1. The V gene's germline CDR1 is MNHEY and CDR2 SVGAGI. Trimming cost V 6 bases and J 3 bases; bases outside gene matches: 6. The CDR3 loop spans 15 amino acids. The CDR3 loop is CASRTRDRVNQPQHF. The CDR3 DNA reads as TGTGCCAGCAGAACCCGGGACAGGGTCAATCAGCCCCAGCATTTT.

The gene calls are TRBV20-1 and TRBJ2-1, with 11 nucleotides matching TRBD2. The CDR3 consists of 15 residues. In germline, CDR1 is DFQATT, CDR2 SNEGSKA (reference sequence). V was clipped by 6 bases and J by 5 bases; unmatched bases: 9. CDR3 region: CSADPGTSGDNEQFF. The CDR3 region has the DNA TGCAGTGCGGACCCCGGGACTAGCGGAGACAATGAGCAGTTCTTC.

This clonotype was recorded a few times. J is TRBJ2-7 and V is TRBV13, with a possible D match to TRBD2 (5 bases). The CDR3 contains 12 residues. V dropped 1 base and J dropped 4 bases, with 5 bases sitting between them. Germline assignment: CDR1 PRHDT and CDR2 FYEKMQ (reference sequence). CDR3 residues: CASSLERYEQYF. The CDR3, as DNA: TGTGCCAGCAGCTTAGAGCGGTACGAGCAGTACTTC.

The chain couples TRBV20-1 to TRBJ2-7; no firm D call. The V end was cut by 4 bases, the J end by 3 bases, with 16 bases between. Germline-derived CDR1 and CDR2 are DFQATT and SNEGSKA (reference sequence). This CDR3 is 14 amino acids long. As DNA, the CDR3 is TGCAGTGCTAAGTCCAGCCTAGAAGTCTACGAGCAGTACTTC. Protein sequence: CSAKSSLEVYEQYF.

This chain connects TRBV7-9 to TRBJ2-3; unclear D gene. The V end lost 8 bases, the J end lost 3 bases, and 12 bases lay between the germline ends. Germline V gene sequence: CDR1 SEHNR, CDR2 FQNEAQ (reference sequence). The CDR3 is 13 amino acids. The CDR3 nucleotides are TGTGCCAGCGATGTATTTACAACAGATACGCAGTATTTT. Encoded protein: CASDVFTTDTQYF.

V is TRBV4-2 and J is TRBJ2-1; 11 bases map to TRBD2. With V trimmed by 1 base and J by 9 bases, 8 bases remained unmatched. The germline V gene encodes CDR1 LGHNA and CDR2 YNFKEQ. CDR3 length: 16 residues. CDR3 residues: CASSQVLAGGPGEQFF. In nucleotides, the CDR3 is TGTGCCAGCAGCCAAGTATTAGCGGGAGGGCCCGGTGAGCAGTTCTTC.

V is TRBV20-1 and J is TRBJ1-4, with D possibly being TRBD1 (6 bases). Germline V gene sequence: CDR1 DFQATT, CDR2 SNEGSKA (reference sequence). V lost 4 bases and J 8 bases, leaving 17 bases between the germline ends. This CDR3 region has 14 residues. DNA of the CDR3: TGCAGTGCTACGGGAGGGGGAATCGGGGAAAAACTGTTTTTT. It encodes CSATGGGIGEKLFF.

V and J are TRBV30 and TRBJ1-1; D gene unclear. V shed 1 base and J shed 0 bases, with 6 bases lying between them. This CDR3 contains 13 residues. Germline values: CDR1 GTSNPN, CDR2 SVGIG (reference sequence). In nucleotides, the CDR3 is TGTGCCTGGAGTGATGACGTGAACACTGAAGCTTTCTTT. Its translation is CAWSDDVNTEAFF.

V is TRBV2 and J is TRBJ2-7; 13 nucleotides line up with TRBD2. Germline V gene sequence: CDR1 SNHLY, CDR2 FYNNEI. With 6 bases clipped from V and 4 bases from J, the junction kept 6 bases outside the gene matches. This CDR3 is built from 15 residues. The CDR3 bases are TGTGCCAGCAGCAGGACTAGCGGGAGAGGTTACGAGCAGTACTTC. As protein: CASSRTSGRGYEQYF.

The CDR3 coding sequence is TGCAGTGCTAGGATTTGGGGAAGCTCCTACGAGCAGTACTTC. It codes for CSARIWGSSYEQYF. This chain joins TRBV20-1 and TRBJ2-7, with D unclear. CDR3 size: 14 residues. Germline CDR1 DFQATT, CDR2 SNEGSKA (reference sequence). V lost 3 bases to trimming and J lost 0 bases, with 12 bases between them.

The chain combines TRBV7-2 with TRBJ2-1, with 8 bases that match TRBD2. CDR3 size: 15 residues. J lost 10 bases, V lost 0 bases, and 8 bases had no gene match. Per the germline V gene, CDR1 is SGHTA and CDR2 is FQGNSA. The CDR3 coding sequence is TGTGCCAGCAGCTTAGCGGGTGGGCCTAGCGGGGAGCAGTTCTTC. Translation: CASSLAGGPSGEQFF. Together with reference TRBV7-2 and TRBJ2-1, the CDR3 gives the full variable domain: GAGVSQSPSNKVTEKGKDVELRCDPISGHTALYWYRQSLGQGLEFLIYFQGNSAPDKSGLPSDRFSAERTGGSVSTLTIQRTQQEDSAVYLCASSLAGGPSGEQFFGPGTRLTVL.

This chain connects TRBV9 to TRBJ1-2; TRBD1 is a possible D gene (6 bases). CDR1 is SGDLS, CDR2 YYNGEE, per germline. The length of the CDR3 is 15 residues. Trimming took 0 bases from V and 3 from J, leaving 12 bases between them. The CDR3 region is CASSVDGRGYYGYTF. In DNA form, the CDR3 reads TGTGCCAGCAGCGTAGATGGCAGGGGCTACTATGGCTACACCTTC. Variable domain in full (rest from reference TRBV9 and TRBJ1-2): DSGVTQTPKHLITATGQRVTLRCSPRSGDLSVYWYQQSLDQGLQFLIQYYNGEERAKGNILERFSAQQFPDLHSELNLSSLELGDSALYFCASSVDGRGYYGYTFGSGTRLTVV.

The chain carries TRBV15 and TRBJ1-2; the D gene is possibly TRBD1 (5 bases). This CDR3 is built from 14 residues. Germline V gives CDR1 LNHNV, CDR2 YYDKDF (reference sequence). With 1 base removed from V and 1 base from J, the gap between germline ends came to 7 bases. The DNA of the CDR3 is TGTGCCACCAGCAGAGGACAGAATAACTATGGCTACACCTTC. It translates to CATSRGQNNYGYTF. The whole variable domain, remainder taken from reference TRBV15 and TRBJ1-2, is DAMVIQNPRYQVTQFGKPVTLSCSQTLNHNVMYWYQQKSSQAPKLLFHYYDKDFNNEADTPDNFQSRRPNTSFCFLDIRSPGLGDTAMYLCATSRGQNNYGYTFGSGTRLTVV.